This T cell receptor (beta chain) was recorded in a study of blood T cell repertoires in COVID-19. About the study: Italy, Spain and the United States were the sources of the convalescent and acute COVID-19 samples. The cDNA or gDNA used as material had been derived from T cells, B-cell-depleted T cells, or PBMCs.

In the original analysis: Estimates of nucleated cell counts were drawn from the amplification of reference gene primers. Produced via immunoSEQ multiplex PCR; TCRdb's table is partial and in-frame only. D and trimming come from the DNA, and the V and J calls and clone size come from that table. This repertoire shows under 300,000 clones, 88% found once; its top ten account for about 0.8%. Trimming at V came to 3 bases and at J to 4 bases, leaving 7 bases not matched to a gene. The CDR3 consists of 15 residues. Germline V gene sequence: CDR1 SGHNT, CDR2 YYREEE (reference sequence). This clonotype was sampled from a woman aged 25 to 39 with acute or convalescent COVID-19. The source material was peripheral blood. The chain is built from TRBV5-4 and TRBJ2-5; TRBD2 agrees at 9 bases. CDR3 nucleotides: TGTGCCAGCAGCTCCTTAGCGGGAGTGGGAGAGACCCAGTACTTC. This encodes CASSSLAGVGETQYF.